Below, 26 T cell receptor beta chains from the same sample are listed, as sequenced in a study of blood T cell repertoires in COVID-19. Sequencing used immunoSEQ multiplex PCR; TCRdb keeps in-frame clones, though not all of them. The sample lists 35,000 to 50,000 clones; roughly 74% were seen once. The sequencing input was peripheral blood. These receptors all stem from a man older than 75 with acute or convalescent COVID-19.

The chain is built from TRBV28 and TRBJ2-7; 10 positions match TRBD2. The germline CDR1 and CDR2 sequences are MDHEN and SYDVKM. V lost 3 bases to trimming and J lost 4 bases; unmatched junction nucleotides: 6. The CDR3 loop spans 15 amino acids. The CDR3 reads CASSFNPSGRYEQYF. DNA of the CDR3: TGTGCCAGCAGTTTCAATCCTAGCGGGAGATACGAGCAGTACTTC.

The chain couples TRBV30 to TRBJ1-2; D may be TRBD1 (5 bases). Per the germline V gene, CDR1 is GTSNPN and CDR2 is SVGIG (reference sequence). The ends were cut back, 5 bases at V and 4 bases at J, with 23 bases in the middle. The CDR3 loop spans 16 amino acids. The CDR3: CAWGDSRTEKVYGYTF. CDR3 bases: TGTGCCTGGGGTGACAGCCGAACTGAGAAGGTCTATGGCTACACCTTC. The full variable domain, completed using reference TRBV30 and TRBJ1-2, is SQTIHQWPATLVQPVGSPLSLECTVEGTSNPNLYWYRQAAGRGLQLLFYSVGIGQISSEVPQNLSASRPQDRQFILSSKKLLLSDSGFYLCAWGDSRTEKVYGYTFGSGTRLTVV.

The chain recombines TRBV30 with TRBJ1-5, with D unclear. Trimming took off 3 bases at V and 3 bases at J, with 18 bases between the two ends. Germline V CDR1 and CDR2: GTSNPN, SVGIG (reference sequence). The CDR3 is 16 residues long. The CDR3 is CAWSGRREGLNQPQHF. CDR3 in DNA: TGTGCCTGGAGCGGTCGACGGGAGGGCCTCAATCAGCCCCAGCATTTT. The entire variable domain, with the rest obtained from reference TRBV30 and TRBJ1-5, is as follows: SQTIHQWPATLVQPVGSPLSLECTVEGTSNPNLYWYRQAAGRGLQLLFYSVGIGQISSEVPQNLSASRPQDRQFILSSKKLLLSDSGFYLCAWSGRREGLNQPQHFGDGTRLSIL.

The rearrangement links TRBV7-2 to TRBJ2-1; 8 positions agree with TRBD2. CDR1 and CDR2 (germline): SGHTA, FQGNSA. The CDR3 consists of 15 residues. V lost 5 bases, J lost 10 bases, and 13 bases stayed unmatched. CDR3: CASSISPGLGKEQFF. The DNA for the CDR3 is TGTGCCAGCAGCATTTCTCCGGGACTAGGAAAAGAGCAGTTCTTC.

This clone was counted once. CDR3 protein: CASSRTSGTGNEQFF. In DNA form, the CDR3 reads TGTGCCAGTAGTAGGACTAGCGGGACCGGCAATGAGCAGTTCTTC. This chain uses TRBV19 with TRBJ2-1, with 12 bases lining up with TRBD2. Germline loops: CDR1 LNHDA, CDR2 SQIVND (reference sequence). J lost 6 bases, V lost 4 bases, and 4 bases had no gene match. The CDR3 spans 15 residues.

The chain is built from TRBV5-8 and TRBJ2-7; D call uncertain. The V gene's germline CDR1 is SGHTS and CDR2 YDEGEE. Trimming pared 2 bases from V and 2 bases from J, leaving 8 bases between. The CDR3 is 13 amino acids. CDR3 nucleotide sequence: TGTGCCAGCAGCTTCGGAGCTACCTACGAGCAGTACTTC. It translates to CASSFGATYEQYF.

The chain is built from TRBV2 and TRBJ2-7; D might be TRBD1 (5 bases). V was trimmed by 6 bases and J by 3 bases, leaving 9 bases between them. The CDR3 extends over 12 amino acids. Germline assignment: CDR1 SNHLY and CDR2 FYNNEI. Here the CDR3 reads CASRGQIYEQYF. In DNA form, the CDR3 reads TGTGCCAGCAGGGGGCAGATCTACGAGCAGTACTTC.

V usage is TRBV28 and J usage is TRBJ2-3; no reliable D call. The germline V gene encodes CDR1 MDHEN and CDR2 SYDVKM. The CDR3 is 12 amino acids. V was cut by 10 bases and J by 0 bases, with 8 bases left in between. CDR3: CAIDSSTDTQYF. CDR3 bases: TGTGCCATCGACTCTAGCACAGATACGCAGTATTTT. The variable domain in full, completed from reference TRBV28 and TRBJ2-3, reads DVKVTQSSRYLVKRTGEKVFLECVQDMDHENMFWYRQDPGLGLRLIYFSYDVKMKEKGDIPEGYSVSREKKERFSLILESASTNQTSMYLCAIDSSTDTQYFGPGTRLTVL.

This clone was seen ten or more times. The chain uses TRBV28 and TRBJ1-2; tentatively, D is TRBD1 (6 bases). Germline CDR1 and CDR2: MDHEN and SYDVKM. The CDR3 spans 14 residues. The V end lost 2 bases, the J end lost 2 bases, and 9 bases lay between the germline ends. The CDR3 here is CASSLLQGNYGYTF. The CDR3 DNA reads as TGTGCCAGCAGTTTACTGCAGGGGAACTATGGCTACACCTTC.

V is TRBV7-9 and J is TRBJ2-3; tentative D call: TRBD2 (6 bases). Trimming left V 3 bases short and J 0 bases short, with 16 bases between. The CDR3 consists of 17 residues. Germline V gives CDR1 SEHNR, CDR2 FQNEAQ (reference sequence). This CDR3 is CASSFEVRSGSTDTQYF. In nucleotides, the CDR3 is TGTGCCAGCAGCTTTGAAGTTCGGAGCGGGAGCACAGATACGCAGTATTTT.

This sequence joins TRBV9 and TRBJ2-6; a weak D match, TRBD2 (5 bases). The germline CDR1 and CDR2 sequences are SGDLS and YYNGEE. This CDR3 spans 17 amino acids. V lost 5 bases, J lost 0 bases, and 15 bases lay in between. The CDR3 DNA sequence: TGTGCCAGCAGTCTTCAGGTGGCGGGCTCTGGGGCCAACGTCCTGACTTTC. Translating it yields CASSLQVAGSGANVLTF.

The rearrangement joins TRBV6-5 to TRBJ2-7; 7 bases agree with TRBD1. The CDR3 spans 14 residues. From germline, CDR1 is MNHEY and CDR2 SVGAGI. The V gene end was trimmed by 6 bases and the J gene end by 2 bases; junction bases not matched to a gene: 7. The CDR3 sequence is CASRLNRGTYEQYF. CDR3 coding DNA: TGTGCCAGCAGATTGAACAGGGGTACCTACGAGCAGTACTTC.

The DNA of the CDR3 is TGCGCCAGCAGCCCAAACAGGGCTTCCCACGAGCAGTACTTC. Amino acid sequence: CASSPNRASHEQYF. V gene TRBV10-1 combines with J gene TRBJ2-7; D might be TRBD1 (6 bases). The CDR3 covers 14 residues. Germline loops: CDR1 WNHNN, CDR2 SYGVQD (reference sequence). V was trimmed by 6 bases and J by 5 bases, leaving 17 bases between them.

This clone was observed a single time. This chain links TRBV10-3 with TRBJ2-7, with 8 bases identical to TRBD1. The junction had 12 bases not matched to a gene; V was cut back by 10 bases and J by 1 base. The CDR3 consists of 15 residues. The germline CDR1 and CDR2 sequences are ENHRY and SYGVKD. CDR3 protein: CASSGTGGLSYEQYF. In DNA, the CDR3 is TGTGCCAGCTCGGGAACAGGGGGATTATCCTACGAGCAGTACTTC.

The rearrangement joins TRBV28 to TRBJ2-1, with TRBD2 matching over 7 bases. Germline CDR1 is MDHEN and CDR2 is SYDVKM. The trim removed 7 bases at V and 5 bases at J, leaving 11 bases unmatched. The length of the CDR3 is 15 residues. In DNA, the CDR3 is TGTGCCAGCAAATCGGGGGGAAGCATGAACAATGAGCAGTTCTTC. As protein: CASKSGGSMNNEQFF.

This sequence joins TRBV7-2 and TRBJ2-3; D not resolved. The CDR3 is 16 residues long. CDR1 is SGHTA, CDR2 FQGNSA, per germline. Trimming pared 2 bases from V and 0 bases from J, leaving 12 bases between. This CDR3 reads CASSLRQSRSTDTQYF. Here the CDR3 DNA reads TGTGCCAGCAGCTTAAGGCAGTCGAGGAGCACAGATACGCAGTATTTT.

The chain uses TRBV12-1 and TRBJ2-3; the DNA was not used to check the table's D call, TRBD2. TRBV12-1 is an annotated pseudogene. The CDR3 runs 18 residues. CDR3 sequence (DNA): TGTGCCAGCAGCTTTACAAGCGGGAGGGCCGGATGGGCAGATACGCAGTATTTT. This encodes CASSFTSGRAGWADTQYF.

This rearrangement joins TRBV29-1 to TRBJ1-2; 12 positions agree with TRBD1. The germline CDR1 and CDR2 sequences are SQVTM and ANQGSEA. J lost 8 bases, V lost 6 bases, and 22 bases had no gene match. The CDR3 has 18 residues. CDR3 sequence: CSVGGTGGARAGLYGYTF. Here the CDR3 DNA reads TGCAGCGTCGGCGGGACAGGGGGCGCGCGGGCGGGCCTATACGGCTACACCTTC.

The V call is TRBV14, the J call TRBJ2-3; 8 nucleotides match TRBD2. After removal of 10 bases from V and 3 bases from J, the junction contained 15 bases not matched to a gene. Germline assignment: CDR1 SGHDN and CDR2 FVKESK. The CDR3 has 16 amino acids. CDR3 sequence reads: CAIRSEAGVRTDTQYF. CDR3 nucleotides: TGTGCCATCCGGAGTGAAGCGGGAGTGAGGACAGATACGCAGTATTTT.

The chain couples TRBV5-6 to TRBJ2-1; 15 bases line up with TRBD2. The CDR3 totals 16 residues. Germline trimming cut 4 bases from V and 2 bases from J; bases unmatched to any gene: 1. Germline CDR1 and CDR2: SGHDT and YYEEEE. The CDR3 bases are TGTGCCAGCAGCCGGACTAGCGGGAGGGCCTACAATGAGCAGTTCTTC. Protein: CASSRTSGRAYNEQFF.

This sequence joins TRBV18 and TRBJ2-5, with 14 positions matching TRBD2. After removal of 4 bases from V and 2 bases from J, the junction contained 3 bases not matched to a gene. CDR1 and CDR2 (germline): KGHSH, LQKENI. The CDR3 is made up of 16 amino acids. DNA for the CDR3: TGTGCCAGCTCACAAGGACTAGCGGGAGGACAAGAGACCCAGTACTTC. Protein sequence: CASSQGLAGGQETQYF.

The rearrangement links TRBV21-1 to TRBJ1-5. TRBV21-1 represents a pseudogene. The CDR3 contains 17 residues. The CDR3 protein is CASSKARGLRRSQPQHF. The DNA for the CDR3 is TGTGCCAGCAGCAAAGCGCGGGGCCTGCGAAGGAGTCAGCCCCAGCATTTT.

The chain employs TRBV7-8 and TRBJ2-7; 12 bases fit TRBD2. CDR1 is SGHVS, CDR2 FQNEAQ, per germline. CDR3 size: 17 residues. V shed 2 bases, J shed 1 base, and the junction held 6 bases outside the gene matches. Here the CDR3 reads CASSLMTSGSISYEQYF. The CDR3, as DNA: TGTGCCAGCAGCTTAATGACTAGCGGGAGTATATCCTACGAGCAGTACTTC. Looking up the rest from reference TRBV7-8 and TRBJ2-7 gives the full variable domain: GAGVSQSPRYKVAKRGQDVALRCDPISGHVSLFWYQQALGQGPEFLTYFQNEAQLDKSGLPSDRFFAERPEGSVSTLKIQRTQQEDSAVYLCASSLMTSGSISYEQYFGPGTRLTVT.

The table lists this clone with a few counts. The V and J genes are TRBV7-2 and TRBJ2-4; a possible D gene is TRBD2 (6 bases). This CDR3 has 16 amino acids. Per germline, CDR1 SGHTA and CDR2 FQGNSA. The V gene lost 3 bases and the J gene lost 2 bases, with 14 bases spanning the gap. The CDR3 protein is CASSFQASEPKNIQYF. CDR3 nucleotide sequence: TGTGCCAGCAGCTTTCAGGCTAGCGAACCCAAAAACATTCAGTACTTC.

This clone showed up just a few times. The chain links TRBV6-1 to TRBJ1-5; D uncertain. The CDR3 totals 14 residues. Germline loops: CDR1 MNHNS, CDR2 SASEGT. V was cut by 7 bases and J by 0 bases, with 10 bases left in between. DNA of the CDR3: TGTGCCAGCACCCCATCGGGTAGCAATCAGCCCCAGCATTTT. This gives the protein CASTPSGSNQPQHF.

The V and J genes are TRBV6-5 and TRBJ1-6; tentatively, D is TRBD1 (5 bases). The V gene's germline CDR1 is MNHEY and CDR2 SVGAGI. CDR3 length: 15 amino acids. Trimming removed 4 bases at V and 8 bases at J, with 15 bases between. The DNA for the CDR3 is TGTGCCAGCAGTTTAAAAGGACATAGAGATTCACCCCTCCACTTT. Protein sequence: CASSLKGHRDSPLHF.